These T cell receptor beta chains were read from a single sample in a study of blood T cell repertoires in COVID-19. Here immunoSEQ multiplex PCR was the method, and the copy in TCRdb shows in-frame clones only, minus some. The sample has 120,000 or so clones, over 65% seen once. The source material was peripheral blood. These receptors originate from a man aged 60-69 years with acute or convalescent COVID-19. Both conserved end residues are part of each CDR3. The order of the fields is CDR3 DNA, CDR3 protein, clone size, V gene, J gene, D gene. A D gene is named only where the DNA matches it firmly. Size tells how often a clone was seen (once, few, many) or the class of an expanded clone, and some rows leave it out.

cdr3_nt: TGCAGTGCTAGTCTCGGGACTAGCGGGACCCTCTACGAGCAGTACTTC
cdr3_aa: CSASLGTSGTLYEQYF
clone_size: NA
v_call: TRBV20-1
j_call: TRBJ2-7
d_call: TRBD2

cdr3_nt: TGCAGTGCTAGAGGGGCACTTGAGCAGTTCTTC
cdr3_aa: CSARGALEQFF
clone_size: NA
v_call: TRBV20-1
j_call: TRBJ2-1
d_call: NA

cdr3_nt: TGTGCTAGTGGTTTGGTACCGGACTGGCGTAACACCTTC
cdr3_aa: CASGLVPDWRNTF
clone_size: NA
v_call: TRBV12-5
j_call: TRBJ1-2
d_call: NA

cdr3_nt: TGTGCCAGCAGTGAAAGATCGAGAGATGAGCAGTTCTTC
cdr3_aa: CASSERSRDEQFF
clone_size: once
v_call: TRBV6-1
j_call: TRBJ2-1
d_call: NA

cdr3_nt: TGTGCCACCAGTGACCAGGGGAATGAAAAACTGTTTTTT
cdr3_aa: CATSDQGNEKLFF
clone_size: NA
v_call: TRBV24-1
j_call: TRBJ1-4
d_call: NA

cdr3_nt: TGTGCCAGCACCCCCGGACAGGGCCATCAGCCCCAGCATTTT
cdr3_aa: CASTPGQGHQPQHF
clone_size: many
v_call: TRBV6-6
j_call: TRBJ1-5
d_call: TRBD1

cdr3_nt: TGCGCCAGCAGCCAAGACGTCGTTATGGCCTCCCTCTCTGGGGCCAACGTCCTGACTTTC
cdr3_aa: CASSQDVVMASLSGANVLTF
clone_size: once
v_call: TRBV4-3
j_call: TRBJ2-6
d_call: NA

cdr3_nt: TGCGCCAGCAGCGTCGACAGGGGCGAGCAGTACTTC
cdr3_aa: CASSVDRGEQYF
clone_size: NA
v_call: TRBV5-1
j_call: TRBJ2-7
d_call: TRBD1

cdr3_nt: TGTGCCAGCAGTTACCCTCCCCAGGTGGAGCAGTACTTC
cdr3_aa: CASSYPPQVEQYF
clone_size: NA
v_call: TRBV6-2/TRBV6-3
j_call: TRBJ2-7
d_call: NA

cdr3_nt: TGTGCCAGCAGCGGCTACAGGGGGGAGAATGAAAAACTGTTTTTT
cdr3_aa: CASSGYRGENEKLFF
clone_size: few
v_call: TRBV5-5
j_call: TRBJ1-4
d_call: TRBD1

cdr3_nt: TGTGCCAGCAGTCATTGGACTAGTCAAGGGTACGAGCAGTACTTC
cdr3_aa: CASSHWTSQGYEQYF
clone_size: once
v_call: TRBV27
j_call: TRBJ2-7
d_call: TRBD2

cdr3_nt: TGTGCCAGCAGTTCGCCGGGACTAGCGGGAACAGATACGCAGTATTTT
cdr3_aa: CASSSPGLAGTDTQYF
clone_size: NA
v_call: TRBV28
j_call: TRBJ2-3
d_call: TRBD2

cdr3_nt: TGTGCCAGCAGTGTACAGGGGATCGGGATGAACACTGAAGCTTTCTTT
cdr3_aa: CASSVQGIGMNTEAFF
clone_size: NA
v_call: TRBV6-1
j_call: TRBJ1-1
d_call: TRBD1

cdr3_nt: TGTGCCAGCAGAGGACTAGCGGGAGCAGGGGCCTTCTACGAGCAGTACTTC
cdr3_aa: CASRGLAGAGAFYEQYF
clone_size: NA
v_call: TRBV2
j_call: TRBJ2-7
d_call: TRBD2

cdr3_nt: TGTGCCAGCAGTCCAACTAGCGGAGGAACGGGGGGGGAGCTGTTTTTT
cdr3_aa: CASSPTSGGTGGELFF
clone_size: NA
v_call: TRBV6-6
j_call: TRBJ2-2
d_call: TRBD2

cdr3_nt: TGTGCCAGCAGTTTCGCAGGGGGCGGTCAGCCCCAGCATTTT
cdr3_aa: CASSFAGGGQPQHF
clone_size: NA
v_call: TRBV28
j_call: TRBJ1-5
d_call: TRBD1

cdr3_nt: TGCGCCAGCAGTCCCGAGGGGGTACGTGAAAAACTGTTTTTT
cdr3_aa: CASSPEGVREKLFF
clone_size: NA
v_call: TRBV5-1
j_call: TRBJ1-4
d_call: NA

cdr3_nt: TGCGCCAGCAGTCAAGGGCGGGAGGGCAAAGGGGAGACCCAGTACTTC
cdr3_aa: CASSQGREGKGETQYF
clone_size: once
v_call: TRBV23-1
j_call: TRBJ2-5
d_call: TRBD2

cdr3_nt: TGTGCCAGCAGCCCCGGCGCGGCCACTGAGCAGTACTTC
cdr3_aa: CASSPGAATEQYF
clone_size: NA
v_call: TRBV5-6
j_call: TRBJ2-7
d_call: NA

cdr3_nt: TGCGCCAGCAGCCATGGGACAGGGGGTTTGAACACTGAAGCTTTCTTT
cdr3_aa: CASSHGTGGLNTEAFF
clone_size: NA
v_call: TRBV4-1
j_call: TRBJ1-1
d_call: TRBD1

cdr3_nt: TGTGCCAGCAGCCCAACAGGGTTCGATGGCTACACCTTC
cdr3_aa: CASSPTGFDGYTF
clone_size: NA
v_call: TRBV7-6
j_call: TRBJ1-2
d_call: NA

cdr3_nt: TGTGCCAGCAGTGGGGGAGGGCAGGGTGAGACCCAGTACTTC
cdr3_aa: CASSGGGQGETQYF
clone_size: NA
v_call: TRBV2
j_call: TRBJ2-5
d_call: TRBD2

cdr3_nt: TGCGCCAGCAGCTTGAATAGCGGGAGGAAATTGGAGACCCAGTACTTC
cdr3_aa: CASSLNSGRKLETQYF
clone_size: NA
v_call: TRBV5-1
j_call: TRBJ2-5
d_call: TRBD2

cdr3_nt: TGTGCCAGCAGCGCCAGGGGGACATCGCTCACAGATACGCAGTATTTT
cdr3_aa: CASSARGTSLTDTQYF
clone_size: NA
v_call: TRBV9
j_call: TRBJ2-3
d_call: TRBD1

cdr3_nt: TGTGCCAGCAGTTGGGACAGCCATTACGAGCAGTACTTC
cdr3_aa: CASSWDSHYEQYF
clone_size: NA
v_call: TRBV12-3/TRBV12-4
j_call: TRBJ2-7
d_call: TRBD1

cdr3_nt: TGTGCCAGCAGCCACGTGGAGACCCTCTCCTTAGCTTTCTTT
cdr3_aa: CASSHVETLSLAFF
clone_size: NA
v_call: TRBV7-9
j_call: TRBJ1-1
d_call: NA

cdr3_nt: TGTGCCAGCCAGAAGCGTAACCCATACAATGAGCAGTTCTTC
cdr3_aa: CASQKRNPYNEQFF
clone_size: once
v_call: TRBV28
j_call: TRBJ2-1
d_call: NA

cdr3_nt: TGTGCCAGCAGCCAGGACAGTAACAATGAGCAGTTCTTC
cdr3_aa: CASSQDSNNEQFF
clone_size: NA
v_call: TRBV7-9
j_call: TRBJ2-1
d_call: NA

cdr3_nt: TGTGCCAGCAGTTGGGACAGACCTAACAATGAGCAGTTCTTC
cdr3_aa: CASSWDRPNNEQFF
clone_size: NA
v_call: TRBV28
j_call: TRBJ2-1
d_call: TRBD1

cdr3_nt: TGTGCCAGCAGTTTGGAGGGACAGGGTATGGGAGAGCAGTACTTC
cdr3_aa: CASSLEGQGMGEQYF
clone_size: NA
v_call: TRBV28
j_call: TRBJ2-7
d_call: TRBD1

cdr3_nt: TGTGCCAGCAGCGCCTTCGGGGGAGACCTCAATGAGCAGTTCTTC
cdr3_aa: CASSAFGGDLNEQFF
clone_size: once
v_call: TRBV9
j_call: TRBJ2-1
d_call: NA

cdr3_nt: TGTGCCAGCAGCTTAGGGAGGGGGCCCAATCAGCCCCAGCATTTT
cdr3_aa: CASSLGRGPNQPQHF
clone_size: NA
v_call: TRBV7-2
j_call: TRBJ1-5
d_call: TRBD1

cdr3_nt: TGTGCCAGCAGCTTGGCCAGGGGGCCTGGTGAGACCCAGTACTTC
cdr3_aa: CASSLARGPGETQYF
clone_size: NA
v_call: TRBV5-6
j_call: TRBJ2-5
d_call: TRBD1

cdr3_nt: TGTGCCAGCAGCGTAGCGGGAACAGGGATGAACACTGAAGCTTTCTTT
cdr3_aa: CASSVAGTGMNTEAFF
clone_size: NA
v_call: TRBV9
j_call: TRBJ1-1
d_call: NA

cdr3_nt: TGTGCCAGCAGCCAAGAAGGAGAGGGTTTGCACAATGAGCAGTTCTTC
cdr3_aa: CASSQEGEGLHNEQFF
clone_size: once
v_call: TRBV4-2
j_call: TRBJ2-1
d_call: NA

cdr3_nt: TGTGCCAGCTCACGGGAGGGCCCCACCTACAATGAGCAGTTCTTC
cdr3_aa: CASSREGPTYNEQFF
clone_size: once
v_call: TRBV18
j_call: TRBJ2-1
d_call: TRBD2

cdr3_nt: TGTGCCAGCAGCTTAGTGGGGGGAAACACTGAAGCTTTCTTT
cdr3_aa: CASSLVGGNTEAFF
clone_size: NA
v_call: TRBV11-2
j_call: TRBJ1-1
d_call: NA

cdr3_nt: TGTGCCAGTAGCTCCAGAGGCGGGGCCGGCTCCTACAATGAGCAGTTCTTC
cdr3_aa: CASSSRGGAGSYNEQFF
clone_size: NA
v_call: TRBV19
j_call: TRBJ2-1
d_call: NA

cdr3_nt: TGTGCCAGCAGTTCTGTGATTTGGACGGCGGGGGATGGCTACACCTTC
cdr3_aa: CASSSVIWTAGDGYTF
clone_size: NA
v_call: TRBV25-1
j_call: TRBJ1-2
d_call: NA

cdr3_nt: TGTGCCAGCTCAACATCGGACAGGGGGCAAACGGCTTTCTTT
cdr3_aa: CASSTSDRGQTAFF
clone_size: few
v_call: TRBV18
j_call: TRBJ1-1
d_call: TRBD1

cdr3_nt: TGTGCCAGCAGTTTAGGGACACCCGGGGAGCTGTTTTTT
cdr3_aa: CASSLGTPGELFF
clone_size: NA
v_call: TRBV12-3/TRBV12-4
j_call: TRBJ2-2
d_call: NA

cdr3_nt: TGTGCCAGCAGTCCGACTGTTAGCTCCTACAATGAGCAGTTCTTC
cdr3_aa: CASSPTVSSYNEQFF
clone_size: NA
v_call: TRBV6-2/TRBV6-3
j_call: TRBJ2-1
d_call: NA

cdr3_nt: TGTGCCAGCAGCGCAGGACCCGGGAGGCAGTTCTTC
cdr3_aa: CASSAGPGRQFF
clone_size: NA
v_call: TRBV9
j_call: TRBJ2-1
d_call: NA

cdr3_nt: TGTGCCAGCAGTTACTCGCGGACAGGGGGCAGGGAGCCCCAGCATTTT
cdr3_aa: CASSYSRTGGREPQHF
clone_size: NA
v_call: TRBV6-2/TRBV6-3
j_call: TRBJ1-5
d_call: TRBD1

cdr3_nt: TGTGCCAGCAGTCCCCCGTTGGCCGAGGGGCATTTT
cdr3_aa: CASSPPLAEGHF
clone_size: NA
v_call: TRBV28
j_call: TRBJ1-5
d_call: NA

cdr3_nt: TGTGCCATCAGTGAGTCTTGGGGCCGAGCAACGGAGCAGTACTTC
cdr3_aa: CAISESWGRATEQYF
clone_size: NA
v_call: TRBV10-3
j_call: TRBJ2-7
d_call: NA

cdr3_nt: TGTGCCAGTCGGGACACTAGCGCAAACACCGGGGAGCTGTTTTTT
cdr3_aa: CASRDTSANTGELFF
clone_size: NA
v_call: TRBV19
j_call: TRBJ2-2
d_call: NA

cdr3_nt: TGTGCCAGCAGTTTGAAGTCGGCTGAAGCTTTCTTT
cdr3_aa: CASSLKSAEAFF
clone_size: NA
v_call: TRBV28
j_call: TRBJ1-1
d_call: NA

cdr3_nt: TGTGCCAGCAGCGTAGGGGCTAGCGCTGAGCAGTTCTTC
cdr3_aa: CASSVGASAEQFF
clone_size: NA
v_call: TRBV9
j_call: TRBJ2-1
d_call: NA

cdr3_nt: TGTGCCAGCAGCTTAGACCAGGGACTGCAAGAGACCCAGTACTTC
cdr3_aa: CASSLDQGLQETQYF
clone_size: NA
v_call: TRBV28
j_call: TRBJ2-5
d_call: NA

cdr3_nt: TGTGCCAGCAGTTTAATCCCCTCGACTCTAGCCAAAAACATTCAGTACTTC
cdr3_aa: CASSLIPSTLAKNIQYF
clone_size: NA
v_call: TRBV28
j_call: TRBJ2-4
d_call: NA

cdr3_nt: TGCGCCAGCAGCTCACCGGGACAGGGGGGCGAGCAGTACTTC
cdr3_aa: CASSSPGQGGEQYF
clone_size: NA
v_call: TRBV5-1
j_call: TRBJ2-7
d_call: TRBD1

cdr3_nt: TGCGCCAGCAGCTTTCCCAGGGCTGAGGGGGATGAGCAGTTCTTC
cdr3_aa: CASSFPRAEGDEQFF
clone_size: NA
v_call: TRBV5-1
j_call: TRBJ2-1
d_call: NA